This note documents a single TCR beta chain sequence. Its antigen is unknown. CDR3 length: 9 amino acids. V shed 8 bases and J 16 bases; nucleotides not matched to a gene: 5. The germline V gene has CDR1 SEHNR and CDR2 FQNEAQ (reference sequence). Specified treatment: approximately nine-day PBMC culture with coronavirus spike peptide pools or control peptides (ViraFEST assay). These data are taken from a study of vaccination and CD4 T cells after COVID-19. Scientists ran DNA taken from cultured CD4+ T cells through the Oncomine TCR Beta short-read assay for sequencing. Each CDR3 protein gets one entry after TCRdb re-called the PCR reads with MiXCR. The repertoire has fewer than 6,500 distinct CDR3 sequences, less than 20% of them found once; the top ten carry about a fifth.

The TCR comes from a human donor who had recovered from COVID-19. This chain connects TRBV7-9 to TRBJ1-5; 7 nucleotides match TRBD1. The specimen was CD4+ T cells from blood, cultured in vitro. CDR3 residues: CASGTVKHF. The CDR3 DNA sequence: TGTGCCAGCGGGACAGTCAAACATTTT.